Each of the 16 T cell receptor beta chains below was sequenced from the same sample in a study of blood T cell repertoires in COVID-19. Produced via immunoSEQ multiplex PCR; TCRdb's table is partial and in-frame only. Of about 380,000 clones detected, 88% appear once; the ten largest clones hold less than 1.5%. Material for sequencing was PBMCs or T cells enriched from blood (not recorded which). The receptors shown here come from a woman in her late teens or twenties who had recovered from COVID-19.

The CDR3 sequence is CASSQEAPAEQYF. The CDR3 DNA follows: TGTGCCAGCAGCCAAGAGGCCCCTGCCGAGCAGTACTTC. The chain uses TRBV3-1 (or the pseudogene TRBV3-2) and TRBJ2-7; D uncertain. V lost 0 bases to trimming and J lost 6 bases, with 9 bases between them. The CDR3 sequence is 13 residues long. Germline V CDR1 and CDR2: LGHDT, YNNKEL (reference sequence).

J is TRBJ2-1 and V is TRBV7-9; 12 positions match TRBD2. In germline, CDR1 is SEHNR, CDR2 FQNEAQ (reference sequence). V gave up 2 bases and J gave up 4 bases; unmatched junction bases: 3. The CDR3 has 16 amino acids. The CDR3 region is CASSLRTSGNYNEQFF. The CDR3 coding sequence is TGTGCCAGCAGCTTAAGGACTAGCGGGAATTACAATGAGCAGTTCTTC.

The gene calls are TRBV9 and TRBJ1-3; D may be TRBD1 (5 bases). The V gene's germline CDR1 is SGDLS and CDR2 YYNGEE. The CDR3 loop spans 15 amino acids. Trimming took 2 bases from V and 4 from J, leaving 13 bases between them. CDR3 sequence reads: CASSVAGAGGNTIYF. The CDR3 DNA follows: TGTGCCAGCAGCGTCGCTGGGGCTGGCGGAAACACCATATATTTT.

The rearrangement joins TRBV5-1 to TRBJ1-1, with D hard to call. In germline, CDR1 is SGHRS, CDR2 YFSETQ. This CDR3 region has 14 residues. The V end lost 4 bases, the J end lost 0 bases, and 10 bases lay between the germline ends. The chain's CDR3 is CASSPGNMNTEAFF. The CDR3 coding sequence is TGCGCCAGCAGCCCCGGTAATATGAACACTGAAGCTTTCTTT.

This chain connects TRBV18 to TRBJ1-4, with D possibly matching TRBD1 (6 bases). The germline V gene has CDR1 KGHSH and CDR2 LQKENI. The CDR3 loop spans 15 amino acids. The V end was cut by 3 bases, the J end by 7 bases, with 15 bases between. CDR3 nucleotides: TGTGCCAGCTCACCCCGACAGGCCGAGGGTGAAAAACTGTTTTTT. Encoded protein: CASSPRQAEGEKLFF.

The V and J genes are TRBV28 and TRBJ2-7; a possible D gene is TRBD1 (5 bases). V was trimmed by 3 bases and J by 5 bases, leaving 20 bases between them. CDR3 size: 16 residues. The V gene's germline CDR1 is MDHEN and CDR2 SYDVKM. CDR3: CASSFRRQGRMHEQYF. Written as DNA, the CDR3 is TGTGCCAGCAGTTTTCGAAGGCAGGGAAGAATGCACGAGCAGTACTTC.

This clone was counted many times. The chain employs TRBV7-2 and TRBJ2-2; 10 bases match TRBD1. Trimming cost V 5 bases and J 5 bases; bases outside gene matches: 2. The CDR3 spans 14 residues. CDR1 is SGHTA and CDR2 is FQGNSA in the germline V gene. Here the CDR3 DNA reads TGTGCCAGCAGCCCGGGACAGGGGACCGGGGAGCTGTTTTTT. Amino acids: CASSPGQGTGELFF.

This chain uses TRBV28 with TRBJ2-7; 9 bases align to TRBD2. The junction had 7 bases not matched to a gene; V was cut back by 5 bases and J by 5 bases. The CDR3 spans 14 residues. Germline values: CDR1 MDHEN, CDR2 SYDVKM. The CDR3: CASSPGTSKNEQYF. The CDR3 DNA is TGTGCCAGCAGTCCCGGGACTAGCAAGAACGAGCAGTACTTC.

V is TRBV5-4 and J is TRBJ2-7, with 12 nucleotides matching TRBD1. Germline CDR1 SGHNT, CDR2 YYREEE (reference sequence). The junction had 5 bases not matched to a gene; V was cut back by 4 bases and J by 3 bases. There are 15 residues in the CDR3. The CDR3 nucleotides are TGTGCCAGCAGCGGGACAGGGGGCGCCAACTACGAGCAGTACTTC. Protein sequence: CASSGTGGANYEQYF.

This sequence joins TRBV4-3 and TRBJ1-1; 9 nucleotides align to TRBD1. The germline gives CDR1 LGHNA, CDR2 YSLEER. V lost 0 bases to trimming and J lost 3 bases; unmatched junction nucleotides: 5. This CDR3 comprises 16 residues. For the CDR3, the DNA is TGCGCCAGCAGCCAAGATTGGGACAGGGAGCACACTGAAGCTTTCTTT. It yields the protein CASSQDWDREHTEAFF.

This chain links TRBV15 with TRBJ2-1; tentatively, D is TRBD1 (6 bases). V was clipped by 3 bases and J by 8 bases, with 17 bases between them. The CDR3 spans 15 residues. Germline lookup yields CDR1 LNHNV and CDR2 YYDKDF (reference sequence). CDR3 sequence: CATSRGDKGIDEQFF. CDR3 sequence (DNA): TGTGCCACCAGCAGGGGGGACAAGGGAATCGATGAGCAGTTCTTC.

The rearrangement uses TRBV12-3 or TRBV12-4 and TRBJ1-2; D is unresolved. Trimming cost V 6 bases and J 4 bases, with 12 bases left between them. This CDR3 contains 13 residues. CDR3 in amino acids: CASSPMTSYGYTF. CDR3 in DNA: TGTGCCAGCAGCCCAATGACAAGCTATGGCTACACCTTC.

The CDR3 DNA reads TGTGCCAGCAGCTCCCAGGGGGAATCTGAAGCTTTCTTT. This encodes CASSSQGESEAFF. The gene calls are TRBV7-9 and TRBJ1-1, with 7 bases aligning to TRBD1. The CDR3 covers 13 residues. Germline CDR1 is SEHNR and CDR2 is FQNEAQ (reference sequence). V lost 4 bases and J lost 6; bases outside the gene matches: 5.

CDR3 residues: CASSLADRGEEKLFF. The CDR3 nucleotides read TGTGCCAGCAGCTTAGCGGACAGGGGGGAGGAAAAACTGTTTTTT. The rearrangement links TRBV7-6 to TRBJ1-4; 10 nucleotides match TRBD1. Germline CDR1 SGHVS, CDR2 FNYEAQ. This CDR3 is 15 amino acids long. V lost 0 bases, J lost 8 bases, and 3 bases stayed unmatched.

This clone was found a few times. The chain joins TRBV5-1 to TRBJ1-2; 8 bases match TRBD1. The J segment lost 4 bases and the V segment lost 0 bases, leaving 2 bases of the junction unmatched. CDR3 size: 14 residues. Germline V CDR1 and CDR2: SGHRS, YFSETQ. CDR3 residues: CASSLEGQVYGYTF. CDR3 sequence (DNA): TGCGCCAGCAGCTTGGAGGGACAGGTCTATGGCTACACCTTC. Variable domain in full (rest from reference TRBV5-1 and TRBJ1-2): KAGVTQTPRYLIKTRGQQVTLSCSPISGHRSVSWYQQTPGQGLQFLFEYFSETQRNKGNFPGRFSGRQFSNSRSEMNVSTLELGDSALYLCASSLEGQVYGYTFGSGTRLTVV.

This chain connects TRBV5-1 to TRBJ2-7, with 9 bases aligning to TRBD2. Germline CDR1 SGHRS, CDR2 YFSETQ. V lost 1 base, J lost 5 bases, and 10 bases stayed unmatched. This CDR3 spans 16 amino acids. The CDR3 loop reads CASSLFGSGGEDEQYF. DNA for the CDR3: TGCGCCAGCAGCTTGTTTGGTAGCGGGGGTGAGGACGAGCAGTACTTC.